This T cell receptor beta chain emerged from a study of response to subunit inactivated influenza vaccine. Study-wide results and limits: The authors suggested that few new T cells are recruited per seasonal influenza vaccination.

CDR1 is SQVTM and CDR2 is ANQGSEA in the germline V gene. The CDR3 sequence is 14 residues long. V lost 2 bases and J 5 bases, leaving 15 bases between the germline ends. TCRdb called the RT-PCR reads again in MiXCR, with one record for every CDR3 protein. The table lists approximately 700,000 distinct CDR3 sequences, approximately 14% of them singletons. As concerns this clonotype: The antigen is undetermined.

The starting material was PBMCs from blood, obtained 12 days after vaccination. The receptor was isolated from a man aged 45 to 65 who received an inactivated influenza vaccine. The rearrangement uses TRBV29-1 and TRBJ2-5; D unclear. CDR3 in DNA: TGCAGCGTTGAAAGCCGGCAGCTGATGGAGACCCAGTACTTC. It translates to CSVESRQLMETQYF.